The 14 T cell receptor beta chains reported below all come from one sample, sequenced in a study of CD8 T cells in ankylosing spondylitis. One entry per CDR3 protein, called by TCRdb with MiXCR from the 5' RACE reads. This sample carries just under 95,000 distinct CDR3 sequences, about 8.1% of them seen once, and the ten largest clones take just over 5%. The sequencing input was blood, either unsorted or a sorted T cell fraction (not recorded which). Receptor source: a male donor with ankylosing spondylitis or in good health (not recorded which).

A word on this clonotype: A much larger clone differs by one base, so this may be a read error. The chain joins TRBV3-1 to TRBJ2-7; D remains ambiguous. The CDR3 totals 12 residues. Germline V gives CDR1 LGHDT, CDR2 YNNKEL (reference sequence). V lost 4 bases to trimming and J lost 5 bases, with 9 bases between them. Here the CDR3 reads CASSRLDHEQYF. DNA of the CDR3: TGTGCCAGCAGCCGACTGGACCACGAGCAGTACTTC.

The J gene is TRBJ2-7, the V gene TRBV5-8, with a tentative D call TRBD1 (6 bases). Germline CDR1 is SGHTS and CDR2 is YDEGEE. Between the trimmed V and J ends, which lost 7 bases and 2 bases, there was a span of 16 bases. CDR3 length: 14 amino acids. The CDR3 reads CASHLWGQTYEQYF. The CDR3 region has the DNA TGTGCCAGCCATCTATGGGGGCAGACCTACGAGCAGTACTTC. The complete variable domain, with remaining parts taken from reference TRBV5-8 and TRBJ2-7, reads EAGVTQSPTHLIKTRGQQATLRCSPISGHTSVYWYQQALGLGLQFLLWYDEGEERNRGNFPPRFSGRQFPNYSSELNVNALELEDSALYLCASHLWGQTYEQYFGPGTRLTVT.

This clonotype showed up many times. The V call is TRBV28, the J call TRBJ2-2, with no clear D. V was clipped by 8 bases and J by 8 bases, with 9 bases between them. This CDR3 contains 11 residues. Germline values: CDR1 MDHEN, CDR2 SYDVKM. The CDR3 sequence: CASLLRGELFF. The DNA for the CDR3 is TGTGCCAGCCTACTAAGGGGGGAGCTGTTTTTT. Drawing the rest from reference TRBV28 and TRBJ2-2, the complete variable domain is DVKVTQSSRYLVKRTGEKVFLECVQDMDHENMFWYRQDPGLGLRLIYFSYDVKMKEKGDIPEGYSVSREKKERFSLILESASTNQTSMYLCASLLRGELFFGEGSRLTVL.

This clonotype was seen many times. The chain couples TRBV7-2 to TRBJ2-5; D possibly uses TRBD1 or TRBD2 (5 bases each). CDR1 is SGHTA, CDR2 FQGNSA, per germline. The V gene lost 5 bases and the J gene lost 4 bases, with 14 bases spanning the gap. The CDR3 loop spans 14 amino acids. CDR3 in DNA: TGTGCCAGCAGCAACCGAGGGGTGGGAGAGACCCAGTACTTC. Residues: CASSNRGVGETQYF.

This clonotype was observed at least ten times. V is TRBV7-6 and J is TRBJ2-7; D unclear. CDR3 length equals 13 residues. V was pared by 4 bases and J by 0 bases, with 7 bases between. CDR1 is SGHVS, CDR2 FNYEAQ, per germline. The CDR3 DNA is TGTGCCAGCAGCTCAATTAGCTCCTACGAGCAGTACTTC. This encodes CASSSISSYEQYF.

This clonotype was recorded at least ten times. The chain combines TRBV29-1 with TRBJ2-1; D is uncertain. The CDR3 has 14 residues. From germline, CDR1 is SQVTM and CDR2 ANQGSEA. Trimming stripped 3 bases from V and 3 bases from J, with 12 bases between. CDR3 sequence: CSVDRPNSYNEQFF. In DNA form, the CDR3 reads TGCAGCGTTGACCGCCCAAACAGCTACAATGAGCAGTTCTTC.

The chain uses TRBV12-3 or TRBV12-4 and TRBJ2-1, with a weak D call TRBD2 (6 bases). The CDR3 has 15 residues. V lost 2 bases to trimming and J lost 4 bases, with 12 bases between them. The CDR3: CASSLMASAYNEQFF. The CDR3 DNA is TGTGCCAGCAGTTTAATGGCTAGCGCTTACAATGAGCAGTTCTTC.

This clonotype was counted ten times or more. The genes are TRBV6-1 and TRBJ2-1; TRBD2 aligns across 13 bases. The CDR3 extends over 15 amino acids. Germline V gene lookup returns CDR1 MNHNS and CDR2 SASEGT. The J segment lost 4 bases and the V segment lost 6 bases, leaving 3 bases of the junction unmatched. DNA for the CDR3: TGTGCCAGCAGCTCGGGACTAGCGGGATACAATGAGCAGTTCTTC. Protein: CASSSGLAGYNEQFF.

This clonotype came up a few times. CDR3 sequence reads: CASSPQSTGGLSNEQFF. The CDR3 DNA follows: TGTGCCAGCTCACCTCAATCGACAGGGGGCTTAAGTAATGAGCAGTTCTTC. This chain links TRBV18 with TRBJ2-1; TRBD1 agrees at 10 bases. The germline gives CDR1 KGHSH, CDR2 LQKENI. J gave up 7 bases and V 3 bases, and 12 bases lay outside the gene matches. This CDR3 has 17 amino acids.

The table lists this clonotype with many counts. The chain joins TRBV24-1 to TRBJ1-5, with D hard to call. Germline-derived CDR1 and CDR2 are KGHDR and SFDVKD. V was pared by 4 bases and J by 0 bases, with 9 bases between. The CDR3 has 15 amino acids. CDR3 coding DNA: TGTGCCACCAGTGACCGAGGAGATAGCAATCAGCCCCAGCATTTT. It translates to CATSDRGDSNQPQHF.

In its sample, this clonotype was seen once. The chain has TRBV13 and TRBJ2-5; the match to TRBD2 covers 7 bases. This CDR3 region has 16 residues. Unmatched junction bases numbered 12, after V lost 3 bases and J lost 5 bases. Germline-derived CDR1 and CDR2 are PRHDT and FYEKMQ (reference sequence). CDR3: CASSLTKAGIGETQYF. Here the CDR3 DNA reads TGTGCCAGCAGCTTGACCAAAGCGGGGATTGGGGAGACCCAGTACTTC.

This clonotype was counted only a few times. This chain uses TRBV13 with TRBJ2-1; either TRBD1 or TRBD2 may supply D (7 bases each). The CDR3 is 18 amino acids. The V gene lost 5 bases and the J gene lost 3 bases, with 23 bases spanning the gap. In germline, CDR1 is PRHDT, CDR2 FYEKMQ (reference sequence). CDR3 region: CASSRKSGGGQVYNEQFF. The CDR3 coding sequence is TGTGCCAGCAGCCGTAAGTCAGGGGGGGGGCAGGTCTACAATGAGCAGTTCTTC.

This clonotype has ten or more counts. The gene calls are TRBV12-3 or TRBV12-4 and TRBJ1-5; D is undetermined. The germline V and J ends were trimmed by 3 bases and 5 bases, with 14 bases remaining between them. There are 15 residues in the CDR3. DNA for the CDR3: TGTGCCAGCAGTTTTAGCGGGTCGAGGGATCAGCCCCAGCATTTT. As protein: CASSFSGSRDQPQHF.

Regarding this clonotype: Mismatch with germline at one junction end may stem from a read error. The chain joins TRBV19 to TRBJ1-5; D is perhaps TRBD1 (5 bases). The length of the CDR3 is 15 residues. CDR1 and CDR2 (germline): LNHDA, SQIVND (reference sequence). The CDR3 spells CASSKDRYSNPPQHF. Here the CDR3 DNA reads TGTGCCAGTAGTAAAGACAGATATAGCAATCCGCCCCAGCATTTT.